A single sample gave rise to the 25 T cell receptor beta chains below, sequenced in a study of blood T cell repertoires in COVID-19. Sequencing was performed with immunoSEQ multiplex PCR; in TCRdb, only in-frame clones are kept and a portion is missing. The profile shows 95,000 to 150,000 clones, roughly 84% of them singletons. The sequencing sample was made of PBMCs or T cells enriched from blood (not recorded which). The receptors here all came from a woman in her 30s who had recovered from COVID-19.

The chain employs TRBV12-3 or TRBV12-4 and TRBJ1-1, with 9 bases that match TRBD1. The CDR3 loop spans 13 amino acids. Trimming took 6 bases from V and 5 from J; bases not matched to a gene: 4. CDR3 protein: CASSGTGWTEAFF. In DNA, the CDR3 is TGTGCCAGCAGCGGGACAGGGTGGACTGAAGCTTTCTTT.

The V call is TRBV19, the J call TRBJ1-1; D unresolved. The germline gives CDR1 LNHDA, CDR2 SQIVND (reference sequence). The CDR3 has 13 amino acids. Trimming took 7 bases from V and 5 from J, leaving 14 bases between them. The CDR3 loop reads CASTDSGRTEAFF. CDR3 in DNA: TGTGCCAGTACTGACTCTGGAAGGACTGAAGCTTTCTTT.

The V call is TRBV19, the J call TRBJ2-1; TRBD2 matches at 8 bases. Trimming cost V 7 bases and J 4 bases; bases outside gene matches: 6. CDR3 length: 14 residues. Germline-derived CDR1 and CDR2 are LNHDA and SQIVND (reference sequence). The CDR3 nucleotides read TGTGCCAGTACCACTAGCGGAGAATACAATGAGCAGTTCTTC. Residues: CASTTSGEYNEQFF.

The CDR3 bases are TGTGCCAGCATAGGAAGGGGGAGCACCGGGGAGCTGTTTTTT. It codes for CASIGRGSTGELFF. The J gene is TRBJ2-2, the V gene TRBV5-8; D possibly corresponds to TRBD1 (6 bases). V gave up 6 bases and J gave up 4 bases, with 13 bases separating them. This CDR3 spans 14 amino acids. Germline V lookup: CDR1 SGHTS, CDR2 YDEGEE.

This clone occurred a few times. The rearrangement links TRBV4-1 to TRBJ2-5, with D unclear. Trimming shortened V by 3 bases and J by 5 bases, and 13 bases separated the two germline ends. This CDR3 contains 14 residues. Germline lookup yields CDR1 MGHRA and CDR2 YSYEKL. CDR3 DNA sequence: TGCGCCAGCAGCCACGACCCGGGTCGGGAGACCCAGTACTTC. Its protein is CASSHDPGRETQYF.

The chain carries TRBV5-1 and TRBJ2-1; 7 bases line up with TRBD2. The CDR3 totals 18 residues. Looked up from germline, CDR1 is SGHRS and CDR2 is YFSETQ. The trim removed 0 bases at V and 8 bases at J, leaving 17 bases unmatched. The chain's CDR3 is CASSLVGRGSPRSDEQFF. CDR3 nucleotide sequence: TGCGCCAGCAGCTTGGTAGGGAGGGGAAGCCCACGGAGCGATGAGCAGTTCTTC.

The gene calls are TRBV7-9 and TRBJ1-1, with 7 bases that match TRBD1. This CDR3 is 14 amino acids long. V lost 7 bases and J lost 0; bases outside the gene matches: 5. CDR1 SEHNR and CDR2 FQNEAQ come from the germline V gene (reference sequence). The CDR3 DNA reads TGTGCCAGCACCAAACAGGGGCTGAACACTGAAGCTTTCTTT. It is translated as CASTKQGLNTEAFF. Variable domain in full (rest from reference TRBV7-9 and TRBJ1-1): DTGVSQNPRHKITKRGQNVTFRCDPISEHNRLYWYRQTLGQGPEFLTYFQNEAQLEKSRLLSDRFSAERPKGSFSTLEIQRTEQGDSAMYLCASTKQGLNTEAFFGQGTRLTVV.

The chain is built from TRBV7-7 and TRBJ2-2; TRBD1 might be the D (5 bases). V was trimmed by 5 bases and J by 2 bases, leaving 18 bases between them. CDR1 and CDR2 from the germline V gene are SSHAT and FNYEAQ (reference sequence). This CDR3 contains 17 residues. The CDR3 DNA sequence: TGTGCCAGCAGCAAGGGTCAGGGCGGAGCCAACACCGGGGAGCTGTTTTTT. This translates into CASSKGQGGANTGELFF.

In nucleotides, the CDR3 is TGTGCCAGCAGTTTGTGGAGTAATGAAAAACTGTTTTTT. Its translation: CASSLWSNEKLFF. J is TRBJ1-4 and V is TRBV28; D not resolved. The V end was cut by 3 bases, the J end by 4 bases, with 6 bases between. Per germline, CDR1 MDHEN and CDR2 SYDVKM. The CDR3 has 13 amino acids.

This clone was counted once. The rearrangement uses TRBV7-9 and TRBJ1-1; possible D gene TRBD1, 5 bases. The germline CDR1 and CDR2 sequences are SEHNR and FQNEAQ (reference sequence). The ends were cut back, 0 bases at V and 5 bases at J, with 13 bases in the middle. This CDR3 has 15 residues. Written as DNA, the CDR3 is TGTGCCAGCAGCTTAGCTCAAGGGGTAGGAACTGAAGCTTTCTTT. Protein: CASSLAQGVGTEAFF.

The CDR3 here is CAWSTGTRLGAFF. As DNA, the CDR3 is TGTGCCTGGTCTACAGGGACCCGCCTAGGAGCTTTCTTT. The chain carries TRBV30 and TRBJ1-1; the D gene is possibly TRBD1 (6 bases). CDR1 GTSNPN and CDR2 SVGIG come from the germline V gene (reference sequence). The CDR3 length is 13 residues. V was cut by 5 bases and J by 10 bases, with 20 bases left in between.

The V gene is TRBV5-1, the J gene TRBJ2-5, with 7 positions matching TRBD1. The CDR3 consists of 16 residues. Germline CDR1 is SGHRS and CDR2 is YFSETQ. Trimming took 1 base from V and 4 from J; bases not matched to a gene: 10. The CDR3 nucleotides read TGCGCCAGCAGCTTGTTTTCGACAGGGACGGGAGAGACCCAGTACTTC. Its translation: CASSLFSTGTGETQYF.

This clone was seen just once. V gene TRBV20-1 combines with J gene TRBJ2-7, with D possibly being TRBD2 (5 bases). Trimming removed 3 bases from V and 0 bases from J, with 12 bases in between. The CDR3 loop spans 14 amino acids. Germline values: CDR1 DFQATT, CDR2 SNEGSKA (reference sequence). Here the CDR3 DNA reads TGCAGTGCTAGTTGGAGTAGCGTCTCCTACGAGCAGTACTTC. Amino acids: CSASWSSVSYEQYF.

The chain combines TRBV15 with TRBJ1-5; a weak D match, TRBD1 (5 bases). The CDR3 contains 16 residues. The ends were cut back, 4 bases at V and 3 bases at J, with 16 bases in the middle. Per the germline V gene, CDR1 is LNHNV and CDR2 is YYDKDF (reference sequence). This CDR3 is CATSIVDSIFNQPQHF. CDR3 nucleotide sequence: TGTGCCACCAGCATCGTAGACAGTATTTTCAATCAGCCCCAGCATTTT.

This chain uses TRBV2 with TRBJ1-4; no clear D. V gave up 9 bases and J gave up 0 bases, with 8 bases separating them. CDR1 SNHLY and CDR2 FYNNEI come from the germline V gene. The CDR3 contains 13 residues. The CDR3 DNA reads as TGTGCCAGACGAAACACAACTAATGAAAAACTGTTTTTT. Translated, it gives CARRNTTNEKLFF. The full variable domain, rest sourced from reference TRBV2 and TRBJ1-4, is EPEVTQTPSHQVTQMGQEVILRCVPISNHLYFYWYRQILGQKVEFLVSFYNNEISEKSEIFDDQFSVERPDGSNFTLKIRSTKLEDSAMYFCARRNTTNEKLFFGSGTQLSVL.

The chain is built from TRBV27 and TRBJ2-6; 7 positions match TRBD1. The length of the CDR3 is 15 residues. The V gene's germline CDR1 is MNHEY and CDR2 SMNVEV (reference sequence). Trimming cost V 4 bases and J 3 bases; bases outside gene matches: 3. The CDR3 here is CASSSYRGGANVLTF. CDR3 DNA: TGTGCCAGCAGTTCATACAGGGGTGGGGCCAACGTCCTGACTTTC.

V usage is TRBV5-6 and J usage is TRBJ1-2; unclear D gene. The ends were cut back, 0 bases at V and 0 bases at J, with 12 bases in the middle. The germline V gene has CDR1 SGHDT and CDR2 YYEEEE. The CDR3 sequence is 16 residues long. The CDR3 region has the DNA TGTGCCAGCAGCTTGGTTATAGAAGATCCTAACTATGGCTACACCTTC. The encoded protein is CASSLVIEDPNYGYTF.

The chain couples TRBV6-5 to TRBJ2-5; 7 nucleotides align to TRBD2. The CDR3 has 13 amino acids. The trim removed 4 bases at V and 5 bases at J, leaving 4 bases unmatched. Germline CDR1 reads MNHEY; CDR2 reads SVGAGI. CDR3 nucleotides: TGTGCCAGCAGTTGGACTAGAGGGGAGACCCAGTACTTC. Encoded protein: CASSWTRGETQYF.

This clone occurred once. The rearrangement links TRBV14 to TRBJ2-6; 10 bases align to TRBD1. The V segment lost 3 bases and the J segment 0 bases; nucleotides outside the gene matches: 2. The length of the CDR3 is 17 residues. The germline gives CDR1 SGHDN, CDR2 FVKESK. The CDR3 here is CASSHRTGGSGANVLTF. The DNA of the CDR3 is TGTGCCAGCAGCCACAGGACAGGGGGCTCTGGGGCCAACGTCCTGACTTTC.

The rearrangement joins TRBV5-1 to TRBJ1-6; TRBD1 matches 7 bases. V lost 4 bases and J lost 7; bases outside the gene matches: 17. Germline V gene lookup returns CDR1 SGHRS and CDR2 YFSETQ. The CDR3 is made up of 18 amino acids. CDR3: CASSPGQLITSENSPLHF. The CDR3 nucleotides read TGCGCCAGCAGCCCGGGACAGCTGATAACGTCGGAGAATTCACCCCTCCACTTT.

The chain links TRBV20-1 to TRBJ2-3; TRBD2 agrees at 12 bases. The ends lost 3 bases at V and 3 bases at J; junction bases unmatched: 4. The CDR3 totals 15 residues. Germline loops: CDR1 DFQATT, CDR2 SNEGSKA (reference sequence). This CDR3 is CSASGLAGGTDTQYF. As DNA, the CDR3 is TGCAGTGCTAGTGGGCTAGCGGGAGGGACAGATACGCAGTATTTT.

V and J are TRBV5-1 and TRBJ1-2; D remains ambiguous. Germline values: CDR1 SGHRS, CDR2 YFSETQ. The CDR3 runs to 14 residues. V dropped 0 bases and J dropped 3 bases, with 9 bases sitting between them. CDR3: CASSLGARDYGYTF. The CDR3 DNA reads as TGCGCCAGCAGCTTGGGGGCGCGGGACTATGGCTACACCTTC.

This chain joins TRBV28 and TRBJ1-3; no firm D call. The CDR3 covers 15 residues. The V end was cut by 5 bases, the J end by 1 base, with 12 bases between. Germline V gene data show CDR1 as MDHEN and CDR2 as SYDVKM. The CDR3 DNA reads as TGTGCCAGCAGTGGAGAGACTTTTTCTGGAAACACCATATATTTT. The encoded protein is CASSGETFSGNTIYF.

The chain joins TRBV18 to TRBJ2-7; TRBD2 matches at 12 bases. From germline, CDR1 is KGHSH and CDR2 LQKENI. The CDR3 totals 16 residues. V lost 0 bases to trimming and J lost 4 bases; unmatched junction nucleotides: 4. CDR3 DNA: TGTGCCAGCTCACCACCGGGCCTAGCGGGAGGGTACGAGCAGTACTTC. Residues: CASSPPGLAGGYEQYF.

The chain has TRBV10-3 and TRBJ1-4; D perhaps matches TRBD1 (5 bases). CDR1 and CDR2 (germline): ENHRY, SYGVKD. CDR3 length equals 18 residues. V was clipped by 4 bases and J by 0 bases, with 18 bases between them. The CDR3 spells CAISASRQGATTNEKLFF. The CDR3 DNA follows: TGTGCCATCAGTGCGAGTCGTCAGGGCGCGACAACTAATGAAAAACTGTTTTTT.